The present T cell receptor (beta chain) was sequenced within a study of blood T cell repertoires in COVID-19. Whole-study context: Both acute and convalescent COVID-19 samples were obtained from the United States, Italy and Spain. T cells, B-cell-depleted T cells, or PBMCs provided the cDNA or gDNA that served as material.

Between the trimmed V and J ends, which lost 4 bases and 3 bases, there was a span of 15 bases. The CDR3 has 15 residues. Germline V gene data show CDR1 as SNHLY and CDR2 as FYNNEI. Source study methods: Reference gene primers were amplified, and this amplification served to estimate nucleated cell counts. Some clones are missing from TCRdb's copy, which holds only in-frame ones; the method was immunoSEQ multiplex PCR. For V, J and clone size, that table is used; D and trimming come from the DNA. The sample gives 120,000 to 150,000 clones, approximately 86% of which show up once; roughly 2.9% is in the top ten.

This TCR was recovered from a middle-aged woman with active or convalescent COVID-19. The sequenced sample consisted of peripheral blood. This chain links TRBV2 with TRBJ2-5, with D maybe TRBD2 (7 bases). Here the CDR3 reads CASSGGGGPKETQYF. CDR3 DNA: TGTGCCAGCAGTGGAGGGGGGGGACCCAAAGAGACCCAGTACTTC.